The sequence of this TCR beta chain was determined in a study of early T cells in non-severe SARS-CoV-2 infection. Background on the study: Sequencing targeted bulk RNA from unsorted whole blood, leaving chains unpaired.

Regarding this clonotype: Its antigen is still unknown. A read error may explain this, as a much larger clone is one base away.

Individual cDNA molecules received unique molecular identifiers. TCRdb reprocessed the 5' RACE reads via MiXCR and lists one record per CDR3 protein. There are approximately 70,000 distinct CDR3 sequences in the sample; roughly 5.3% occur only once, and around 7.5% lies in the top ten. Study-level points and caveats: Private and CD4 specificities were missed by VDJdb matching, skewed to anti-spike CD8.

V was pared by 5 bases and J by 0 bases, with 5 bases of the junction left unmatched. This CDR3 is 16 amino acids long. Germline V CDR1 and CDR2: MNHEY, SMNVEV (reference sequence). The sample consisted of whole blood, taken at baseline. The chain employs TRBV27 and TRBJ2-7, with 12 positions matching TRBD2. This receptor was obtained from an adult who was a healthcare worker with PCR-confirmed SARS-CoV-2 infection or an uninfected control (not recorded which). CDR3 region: CASSPQTSGSSYEQYF. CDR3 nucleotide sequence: TGTGCCAGCAGTCCACAGACTAGCGGGAGCTCCTACGAGCAGTACTTC.